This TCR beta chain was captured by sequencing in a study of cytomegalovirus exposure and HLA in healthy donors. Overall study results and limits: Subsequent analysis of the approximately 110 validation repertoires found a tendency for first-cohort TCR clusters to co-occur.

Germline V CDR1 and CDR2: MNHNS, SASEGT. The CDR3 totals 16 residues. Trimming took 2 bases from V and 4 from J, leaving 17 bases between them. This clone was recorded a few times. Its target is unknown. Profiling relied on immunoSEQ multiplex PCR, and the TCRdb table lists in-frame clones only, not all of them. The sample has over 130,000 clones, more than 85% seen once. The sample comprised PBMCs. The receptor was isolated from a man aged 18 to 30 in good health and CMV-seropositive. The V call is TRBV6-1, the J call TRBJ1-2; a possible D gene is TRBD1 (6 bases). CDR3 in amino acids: CASSESYLTGFYGYTF. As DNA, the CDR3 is TGTGCCAGCAGTGAAAGTTACTTGACAGGATTCTATGGCTACACCTTC.